This note documents a single T cell receptor beta chain sequence. Its specificity is unknown. This record comes from a study of monozygotic twins with inflammatory bowel disease. Study-wide points: The analysis yielded no support for one strong signal or clonotype associated with IBD.

CDR1 is KGHSH, CDR2 LQKENI, per germline. The CDR3 runs 13 residues. Starting material for each TCR library was roughly 3,500 ng of total RNA. Nested PCRs (16 and 9 cycles, two total) were applied to TCRalpha and TCRbeta cDNA. TCRdb reanalyzed the 5' RACE reads, giving one entry per CDR3 protein sequence and no DNA. Recorded for this sample: about 130,000 distinct CDR3 sequences. This sequence was found in a human donor with ulcerative colitis or Crohn's disease, or a healthy co-twin of an affected twin (not recorded which). Sample: blood. The chain has TRBV18 and TRBJ1-2. CDR3 sequence reads: CASSPIEGYGYTF.